What follows is one TCR beta chain and its context. The data are from a study of blood T cell repertoires in COVID-19. Study overall: Samples came from the United States, Italy and Spain, spanning acute and convalescent COVID-19. Sources were T cells, B-cell-depleted T cells, or PBMCs; the material itself was cDNA or gDNA.

Original analysis: Quantification of nucleated cells was approximated via reference gene primer amplification. TCRdb's copy holds only in-frame clones and misses some; the assay was immunoSEQ multiplex PCR. V, J and clone size are those of that table, while D and trimming were read from the DNA. This sample has some 100,000 clones; more than 65% occur once, and the top ten carry approximately 15%. Germline-derived CDR1 and CDR2 are SGHNT and YYREEE (reference sequence). Trimming took 0 bases from V and 0 from J; bases not matched to a gene: 4. The CDR3 has 18 amino acids. The V and J genes are TRBV5-4 and TRBJ2-6, with 9 bases fitting TRBD2. The source material was peripheral blood. The sequence derives from a human donor in a cohort sampled during active COVID-19. The CDR3 DNA follows: TGTGCCAGCAGCTTGGGGTCTAGCGGGGTCTCTGGGGCCAACGTCCTGACTTTC. Translated: CASSLGSSGVSGANVLTF.